The 28 T cell receptor beta chains reported below all come from one sample, sequenced in a study of regulatory T cells in long-lasting Graves disease. Time point denoted: newly diagnosed GD, antithyroid drugs for less than 3 months. PBMCs were the source of the RNA used for TCR sequencing. Libraries of TCR beta came from iRepertoire HTBI primers plus Arm-PCR of CDR3 regions. TCRdb independently ran MiXCR on the multiplex PCR reads; one entry per CDR3 protein. The sample has 250,000 to 300,000 distinct CDR3 sequences; about 17% are singletons. The same specimen was also included in a second study, on T cells in Graves' hyperthyroidism and ophthalmopathy.

The source material was peripheral blood mononuclear cells (PBMCs), sampled at new diagnosis, from a patient treated with antithyroid drugs. The source is a woman between 25 and 40 years old with Graves disease.

V gene TRBV3-1 combines with J gene TRBJ1-4; possibly TRBD1 for D (6 bases). V lost 5 bases to trimming and J lost 3 bases, with 13 bases between them. Looked up from germline, CDR1 is LGHDT and CDR2 is YNNKEL (reference sequence). The CDR3 is 15 amino acids. CDR3 DNA: TGTGCCAGCAGCGTAACAGGGAATGCTAATGAAAAACTGTTTTTT. Translated, it gives CASSVTGNANEKLFF.

This clonotype was seen many times. V usage is TRBV5-1 and J usage is TRBJ2-3; 16 positions match TRBD2. Germline V gene data show CDR1 as SGHRS and CDR2 as YFSETQ. The ends lost 4 bases at V and 4 bases at J; junction bases unmatched: 9. There are 18 residues in the CDR3. The CDR3 region has the DNA TGCGCCAGCAGCACGGGACTAGCGGGGGGGCATAGTGCAGATACGCAGTATTTT. As protein: CASSTGLAGGHSADTQYF.

This clonotype was seen at least ten times. This sequence joins TRBV19 and TRBJ2-7, with D possibly being TRBD1 (6 bases). The CDR3 runs 14 residues. In germline, CDR1 is LNHDA, CDR2 SQIVND (reference sequence). The V end lost 5 bases, the J end lost 1 base, and 12 bases lay between the germline ends. The chain's CDR3 is CASSLGATSYEQYF. The CDR3 bases are TGTGCCAGTAGTCTGGGGGCTACATCCTACGAGCAGTACTTC. The full variable domain, in which reference TRBV19 and TRBJ2-7 provide the parts outside the CDR3, is DGGITQSPKYLFRKEGQNVTLSCEQNLNHDAMYWYRQDPGQGLRLIYYSQIVNDFQKGDIAEGYSVSREKKESFPLTVTSAQKNPTAFYLCASSLGATSYEQYFGPGTRLTVT.

In its sample, this clonotype was seen many times. The rearrangement links TRBV2 to TRBJ1-2; TRBD1 aligns across 7 bases. Looked up from germline, CDR1 is SNHLY and CDR2 is FYNNEI. J was trimmed by 4 bases and V by 4 bases; bases with no gene match: 6. This CDR3 has 14 amino acids. CDR3 coding DNA: TGTGCCAGCAGTGGAGAGACAGGGAGCTATGGCTACACCTTC. Protein sequence: CASSGETGSYGYTF. The entire variable domain, with the rest obtained from reference TRBV2 and TRBJ1-2, is as follows: EPEVTQTPSHQVTQMGQEVILRCVPISNHLYFYWYRQILGQKVEFLVSFYNNEISEKSEIFDDQFSVERPDGSNFTLKIRSTKLEDSAMYFCASSGETGSYGYTFGSGTRLTVV.

The chain recombines TRBV18 with TRBJ1-5; 9 nucleotides match TRBD1. This CDR3 has 15 amino acids. Germline CDR1 KGHSH, CDR2 LQKENI. The V gene end was trimmed by 5 bases and the J gene end by 7 bases; junction bases not matched to a gene: 9. CDR3 DNA: TGTGCCAGCTCATCCGGGACAGGGAATTGGCAGCCCCAGCATTTT. Translation gives CASSSGTGNWQPQHF.

The chain links TRBV7-9 to TRBJ1-1; a possible D gene is TRBD1 (6 bases). The CDR3 loop spans 13 amino acids. Trimming cost V 5 bases and J 8 bases, with 15 bases left between them. Germline V CDR1 and CDR2: SEHNR, FQNEAQ (reference sequence). DNA of the CDR3: TGTGCCAGCAGCCCCGCAGGGGTTCCCGAAGCTTTCTTT. It yields the protein CASSPAGVPEAFF.

There are many counts of this clonotype. CDR3 nucleotides: TGTGCCAGTAGTATCGAAAGGGTCGATGGCTACACCTTC. It encodes CASSIERVDGYTF. The rearrangement uses TRBV19 and TRBJ1-2; no firm D call. There are 13 residues in the CDR3. CDR1 and CDR2 from the germline V gene are LNHDA and SQIVND (reference sequence). V was cut by 3 bases and J by 6 bases, with 11 bases left in between.

This clonotype was seen more than once but under ten times. The chain has TRBV19 and TRBJ1-3, with D uncertain. Trimming removed 3 bases at V and 0 bases at J, with 15 bases between. The length of the CDR3 is 17 residues. Per germline, CDR1 LNHDA and CDR2 SQIVND (reference sequence). Here the CDR3 DNA reads TGTGCCAGTAGTATTACAGCCGGGCAGCTCTCTGGAAACACCATATATTTT. This encodes CASSITAGQLSGNTIYF.

In its sample, this clonotype was seen many times. The chain combines TRBV5-1 with TRBJ2-3, with TRBD1 identical over 9 bases. Per germline, CDR1 SGHRS and CDR2 YFSETQ. J was trimmed by 4 bases and V by 3 bases; bases with no gene match: 9. The CDR3 has 16 residues. The CDR3 DNA sequence: TGCGCCAGCAGCTCTGGGACAGGGTGGGTGGCAGATACGCAGTATTTT. It codes for CASSSGTGWVADTQYF.

Many counts were recorded for this clonotype. CDR3 DNA sequence: TGTGCCAGCAGCTCAGGGGTGGGTGAGCAGTACTTC. As protein: CASSSGVGEQYF. The chain couples TRBV27 to TRBJ2-7; possible D gene TRBD1, 6 bases. In germline, CDR1 is MNHEY, CDR2 SMNVEV (reference sequence). Deletions cut 6 bases from V and 7 bases from J, with 13 bases between. The CDR3 runs to 12 residues.

The chain employs TRBV6-1 and TRBJ1-5; D may be TRBD1 (6 bases). Germline V CDR1 and CDR2: MNHNS, SASEGT. The germline V and J ends were trimmed by 0 bases and 0 bases, with 21 bases remaining between them. The CDR3 runs to 20 residues. The CDR3 here is CASSEARYGQLNYSNQPQHF. The CDR3 DNA follows: TGTGCCAGCAGTGAAGCAAGATACGGACAGCTTAATTATAGCAATCAGCCCCAGCATTTT.

The table lists this clonotype with many counts. The chain joins TRBV7-2 to TRBJ2-2, with D tentatively TRBD1 or TRBD2 (6 bases each). V was pared by 3 bases and J by 7 bases, with 12 bases between. There are 14 residues in the CDR3. Germline-derived CDR1 and CDR2 are SGHTA and FQGNSA. In nucleotides, the CDR3 is TGTGCCAGCAGCTTTAACCGGGGGCTCGGGGAGCTGTTTTTT. It is translated as CASSFNRGLGELFF.

V gene TRBV12-3 or TRBV12-4 combines with J gene TRBJ1-1; D gene unclear. The CDR3 is 14 residues long. V was clipped by 3 bases and J by 0 bases, with 8 bases between them. The CDR3 sequence is CASSFNGMNTEAFF. CDR3 nucleotides: TGTGCCAGCAGTTTCAACGGCATGAACACTGAAGCTTTCTTT.

This clonotype occurred once. This is likely an artifact of a read error, given a far larger clone one base away. The J gene is TRBJ2-3, the V gene TRBV7-6; 7 bases are shared with TRBD2. The CDR3 has 13 residues. Germline values: CDR1 SGHVS, CDR2 FNYEAQ. DNA of the CDR3: TGTGCCAGCACGGGAGGAAACACAGATATGCAGTATTTT. This translates into CASTGGNTDMQYF.

This clonotype was counted many times. This chain connects TRBV6-5 to TRBJ2-5; 9 nucleotides agree with TRBD1. The junction had 12 bases not matched to a gene; V was cut back by 4 bases and J by 6 bases. This CDR3 is built from 16 residues. Germline CDR1 and CDR2: MNHEY and SVGAGI. The CDR3 sequence is CASSSAPGTGTQTQYF. Here the CDR3 DNA reads TGTGCCAGCAGTTCCGCCCCCGGGACAGGGACGCAGACCCAGTACTTC.

This clonotype was found many times. This chain joins TRBV2 and TRBJ2-5; D perhaps matches TRBD2 (6 bases). This CDR3 region has 17 residues. The germline V gene encodes CDR1 SNHLY and CDR2 FYNNEI. Trimming cost V 4 bases and J 1 base, with 19 bases left between them. CDR3 coding DNA: TGTGCCAGCAGTGCCATCGTGGAGCGGGTGATCCAAGAGACCCAGTACTTC. This codes for CASSAIVERVIQETQYF.

A note on this clonotype: At one boundary the junction diverges from the germline segment, which might be a read error. The CDR3 loop reads CASSEGASGSLETQYF. CDR3 in DNA: TGTGCCAGCAGTGAGGGGGCTAGCGGGAGCTTGGAGACCCAGTACTTC. This chain joins TRBV5-1 and TRBJ2-5, with 10 nucleotides matching TRBD2. The CDR3 length is 16 residues. The germline gives CDR1 SGHRS, CDR2 YFSETQ.

The gene calls are TRBV20-1 and TRBJ2-1, with D possibly being TRBD2 (7 bases). Germline V gene sequence: CDR1 DFQATT, CDR2 SNEGSKA (reference sequence). The CDR3 is 16 residues long. Trimming removed 3 bases from V and 4 bases from J, with 19 bases in between. CDR3 sequence (DNA): TGCAGTGCTAGCTTCGTGGCGGGGGCCCTATACAATGAGCAGTTCTTC. Translation gives CSASFVAGALYNEQFF.

This clonotype was observed at least ten times. The chain links TRBV5-1 to TRBJ1-3; D unclear. Deletions cut 7 bases from V and 0 bases from J, with 17 bases between. From germline, CDR1 is SGHRS and CDR2 YFSETQ. The CDR3 sequence is 16 residues long. CDR3 in DNA: TGCGCCAGCCGAGAGAGCAGCCGTTTCTCTGGAAACACCATATATTTT. Translation gives CASRESSRFSGNTIYF.

Ten or more counts support this clonotype. The chain employs TRBV20-1 and TRBJ2-3; 11 bases align to TRBD2. With 0 bases clipped from V and 7 bases from J, the junction kept 12 bases outside the gene matches. Germline V gene data show CDR1 as DFQATT and CDR2 as SNEGSKA (reference sequence). The CDR3 runs 17 residues. This chain's CDR3 is CSARDGTSGGYLNTQYF. The DNA of the CDR3 is TGCAGTGCTAGAGATGGTACTAGCGGGGGATATCTAAATACGCAGTATTTT.

This chain uses TRBV30 with TRBJ2-2; 9 bases fit TRBD1. This CDR3 is 16 amino acids long. V lost 3 bases, J lost 6 bases, and 11 bases stayed unmatched. Looked up from germline, CDR1 is GTSNPN and CDR2 is SVGIG (reference sequence). The CDR3 region is CAWSDPDRGWSGELFF. The CDR3 bases are TGTGCCTGGAGCGACCCGGACAGGGGTTGGTCCGGGGAGCTGTTTTTT.

This clonotype occurred many times. The V gene is TRBV6-1, the J gene TRBJ1-1; TRBD1 might be the D (5 bases). Germline V gives CDR1 MNHNS, CDR2 SASEGT. This CDR3 spans 14 amino acids. Trimming removed 2 bases from V and 4 bases from J, with 11 bases in between. The CDR3 region is CASSEPLRATEAFF. In nucleotides, the CDR3 is TGTGCCAGCAGTGAACCTCTCAGGGCCACTGAAGCTTTCTTT.

This clonotype was seen ten or more times. This chain uses TRBV2 with TRBJ1-5; no firm D call. CDR1 is SNHLY and CDR2 is FYNNEI in the germline V gene. There are 17 residues in the CDR3. Trimming left V 0 bases short and J 0 bases short, with 12 bases between. CDR3 sequence reads: CASSEALVGNSNQPQHF. The CDR3 DNA sequence: TGTGCCAGCAGTGAAGCGCTTGTAGGGAATAGCAATCAGCCCCAGCATTTT. The variable domain in full, with the rest retrieved from reference TRBV2 and TRBJ1-5, is EPEVTQTPSHQVTQMGQEVILRCVPISNHLYFYWYRQILGQKVEFLVSFYNNEISEKSEIFDDQFSVERPDGSNFTLKIRSTKLEDSAMYFCASSEALVGNSNQPQHFGDGTRLSIL.

This rearrangement joins TRBV9 to TRBJ1-4; D gene unclear. This CDR3 region has 14 residues. V lost 4 bases to trimming and J lost 7 bases, with 14 bases between them. CDR1 SGDLS and CDR2 YYNGEE come from the germline V gene. DNA of the CDR3: TGTGCCAGCAGCTCGGGTCGGGCCGGTGAAAAACTGTTTTTT. Protein sequence: CASSSGRAGEKLFF.

About this clonotype itself: One base away lies a much larger clone, so this may be a sequencing read error. V usage is TRBV5-1 and J usage is TRBJ1-2; 7 nucleotides agree with TRBD1. The CDR3 spans 14 residues. Germline values: CDR1 SGHRS, CDR2 YFSETQ. The CDR3 coding sequence is TGTGCCAGCAGCTCAGGGGGTTGGCCAGATGGCTACACCTTC. Amino acid sequence: CASSSGGWPDGYTF.

This clonotype occurred a few times. The chain uses TRBV19 and TRBJ1-1; D gene uncertain. In germline, CDR1 is LNHDA, CDR2 SQIVND (reference sequence). This CDR3 spans 14 amino acids. V gave up 7 bases and J gave up 1 base, with 13 bases separating them. CDR3 sequence reads: CASNWARGNTEAFF. The DNA for the CDR3 is TGTGCCAGTAACTGGGCTCGAGGGAACACTGAAGCTTTCTTT.

The genes are TRBV28 and TRBJ2-7, with unresolved D. Trimming removed 5 bases from V and 3 bases from J, with 8 bases in between. The CDR3 covers 12 residues. Germline CDR1 reads MDHEN; CDR2 reads SYDVKM. CDR3 protein: CASSPLYYEQYF. Written as DNA, the CDR3 is TGTGCCAGCAGTCCCTTATACTACGAGCAGTACTTC.

The rearrangement links TRBV6-1 to TRBJ2-1, with D possibly TRBD2 on 7 matching bases. V lost 3 bases to trimming and J lost 2 bases, with 11 bases between them. Germline V lookup: CDR1 MNHNS, CDR2 SASEGT. There are 15 residues in the CDR3. The CDR3 region has the DNA TGTGCCAGCAGTGACGCGGGGGCCCCCTACAATGAGCAGTTCTTC. Translation: CASSDAGAPYNEQFF.